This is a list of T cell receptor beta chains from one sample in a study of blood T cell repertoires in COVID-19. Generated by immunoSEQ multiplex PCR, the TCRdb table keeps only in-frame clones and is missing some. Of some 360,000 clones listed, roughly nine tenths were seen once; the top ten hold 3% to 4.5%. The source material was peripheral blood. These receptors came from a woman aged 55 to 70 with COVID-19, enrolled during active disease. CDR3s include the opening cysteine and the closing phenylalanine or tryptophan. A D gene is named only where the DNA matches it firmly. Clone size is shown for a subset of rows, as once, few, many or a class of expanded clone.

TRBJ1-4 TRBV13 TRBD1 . TGTGCCAGCAGCTCCGGGACAGGGGTTTATGAAAAACTGTTTTTT CASSSGTGVYEKLFF
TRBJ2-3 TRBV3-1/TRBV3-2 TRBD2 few TGTGCCAGCAGCCAAGACCCCCCTAGCGGGCTCTCGGATACGCAGTATTTT CASSQDPPSGLSDTQYF
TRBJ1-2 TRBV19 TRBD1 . TGTGCCAGTAGCCCCGAGCAGGGGGTTCTCTATGGCTACACCTTC CASSPEQGVLYGYTF
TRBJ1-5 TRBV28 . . TGTGCCAGCAGTTTAAGCGGAAGCACCAATCAGCCCCAGCATTTT CASSLSGSTNQPQHF
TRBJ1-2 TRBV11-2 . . TGTGCCAGCAGTCCTGGGGGGAACTATGGCTACACCTTC CASSPGGNYGYTF
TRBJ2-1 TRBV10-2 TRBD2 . TGCGCCAGCAGCGGGGGGGCGGCTCCCCATTACAATGAGCAGTTCTTC CASSGGAAPHYNEQFF
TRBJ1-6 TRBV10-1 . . TGCGCCAGCAGTGTAGGAGGTAATTCACCCCTCCACTTT CASSVGGNSPLHF
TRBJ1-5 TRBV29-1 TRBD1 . TGCAGCGTAAACAGGGGGCTGGGGCAGCCCCAGCATTTT CSVNRGLGQPQHF
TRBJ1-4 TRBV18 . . TGTGCCAGCTCACCATCAGGAGTAGGGGAACTGTTTTTT CASSPSGVGELFF
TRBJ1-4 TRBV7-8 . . TGTGCCAGCAGCTTTCGGGAGGGCCTGCTGTTTTTT CASSFREGLLFF
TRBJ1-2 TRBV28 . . TGTGCCAGCAGTTTGAGTTCGATCTATGGCTACACCTTC CASSLSSIYGYTF
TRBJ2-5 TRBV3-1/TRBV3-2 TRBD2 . TGTGCCAGCAGCTCCCCTCGGACTAGCGGGGGGGCGAGAGAGACCCAGTACTTC CASSSPRTSGGARETQYF
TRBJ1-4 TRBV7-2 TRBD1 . TGTGCCAGCAGCGCCCGACAGGGGACTAATGAAAAACTGTTTTTT CASSARQGTNEKLFF
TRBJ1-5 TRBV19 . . TGTGCCAGTAGTGGATTCCGACAGGGCAATCAGCCCCAGCATTTT CASSGFRQGNQPQHF
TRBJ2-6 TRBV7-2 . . TGTGCCAGCAGCCCCGGCTCTGGGGCCAACGTCCTGACTTTC CASSPGSGANVLTF
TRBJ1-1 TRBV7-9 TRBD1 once TGTGCCAGCAGCCGTATCGGGACAGCCTTAAACACTGAAGCTTTCTTT CASSRIGTALNTEAFF
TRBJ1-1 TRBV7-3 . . TGTGCCAGCAGCTCCTCCGGGTCAGAGGGCACTGAAGCTTTCTTT CASSSSGSEGTEAFF
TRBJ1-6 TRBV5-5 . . TGTGCCAGCAGCAACGAGGCGTCAAGGGGCACCGCGGCCCTCCACTTT CASSNEASRGTAALHF
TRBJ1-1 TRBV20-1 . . TGCAGTGCTAGCTCCGCTGAAGCTTTCTTT CSASSAEAFF
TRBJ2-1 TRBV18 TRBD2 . TGTGCCAGCTCACCAATCGCCCCGGCGGGGGGGCCTGAGCAGTTCTTC CASSPIAPAGGPEQFF
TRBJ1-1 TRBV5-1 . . TGCGCCAGCAGCTTGGCCTCGCGGGGGTCCACTGAAGCTTTCTTT CASSLASRGSTEAFF
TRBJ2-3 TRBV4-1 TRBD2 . TGCGCCAGCAGCCAAGATGTTAGGGCGGGGGGAGGAGATACGCAGTATTTT CASSQDVRAGGGDTQYF
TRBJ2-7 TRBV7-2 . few TGTGCCAGCAGCTTAGATTTATACGAGCAGTACTTC CASSLDLYEQYF
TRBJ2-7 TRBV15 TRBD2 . TGTGCCACCAGCAGATCCGGGAGGCAGGGCGACAAGCAGTACTTC CATSRSGRQGDKQYF
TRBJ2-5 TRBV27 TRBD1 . TGTGCCAGCAGTACAGGGGTAGAGACCCAGTACTTC CASSTGVETQYF
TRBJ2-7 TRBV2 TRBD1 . TGTGCCAGCAGAACCGGGACAGCCTCCTACGAGCAGTACTTC CASRTGTASYEQYF
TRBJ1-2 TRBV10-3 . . TGTGCCATCAGCCAGACGGGACTTGAAAGCTCTTTCTACACCTTC CAISQTGLESSFYTF
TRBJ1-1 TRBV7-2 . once TGTGCCAGCAGCTTAGTAACTGCGAACACTGAAGCTTTCTTT CASSLVTANTEAFF
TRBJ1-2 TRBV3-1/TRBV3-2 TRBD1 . TGTGCCAGCAGCCAGGCAGGGGGCCATTATGGCTACACCTTC CASSQAGGHYGYTF
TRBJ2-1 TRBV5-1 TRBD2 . TGCGCCAGCAGCTCCCCCTCAGCGGGGGCCTACAATGAGCAGTTCTTC CASSSPSAGAYNEQFF
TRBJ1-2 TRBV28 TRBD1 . TGTGCCAGCAGTCCGACCGACAGGGGAATCAGCTATGGCTACACCTTC CASSPTDRGISYGYTF
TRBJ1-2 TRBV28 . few TGTGCCAGCTCACAGGACTATGGCTACACCTTC CASSQDYGYTF
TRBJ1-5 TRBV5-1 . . TGCGCCAGCAGCTTGGTCCAGAACGGGCAGCCCCAGCATTTT CASSLVQNGQPQHF
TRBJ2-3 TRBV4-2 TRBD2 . TGTGCCAGCAGCCAGAATAGCGGGGGAGATACGCAGTATTTT CASSQNSGGDTQYF
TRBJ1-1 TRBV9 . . TGTGCCAGCAGCCCGGCGGGGGGGCGAACTGAAGCTTTCTTT CASSPAGGRTEAFF
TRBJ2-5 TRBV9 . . TGTGCCAGCAGCGGCTTCGGGGGTGACGAGACCCAGTACTTC CASSGFGGDETQYF
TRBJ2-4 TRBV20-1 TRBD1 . TGCAGTGCTGGTGACAGGGCGAACATTCAGTACTTC CSAGDRANIQYF
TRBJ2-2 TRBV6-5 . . TGCGCCAGCAGTTACTCGCCGGGGGGCGCGAGGGGGGAGCTGTTTTTT CASSYSPGGARGELFF
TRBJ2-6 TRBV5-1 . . TGCGCCAGCATGGGCTCGGGGGCCAACGTCCTGACTTTC CASMGSGANVLTF
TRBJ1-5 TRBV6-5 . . TGTGCCAGCAGTTCCCGCAGGGCTAGCAATCAGCCCCAGCATTTT CASSSRRASNQPQHF
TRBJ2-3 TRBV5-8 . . TGTGCCAGCAGCTTGAAGCGCACAGATACGCAGTATTTT CASSLKRTDTQYF
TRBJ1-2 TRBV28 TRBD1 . TGTGCCAGCAGCCCAGGGGGGACAGGCTCTAACTATGGCTACACCTTC CASSPGGTGSNYGYTF
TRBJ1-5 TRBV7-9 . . TGTGCCAGCAGCTTAGGCCAGCAGCCCCAGCATTTT CASSLGQQPQHF
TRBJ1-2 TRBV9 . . TGTGCCAGCAGCGTGAGCGCCAATGGCTACACCTTC CASSVSANGYTF
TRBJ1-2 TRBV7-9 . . TGTGCCAGCAGCGCGTTGGGGGCTCTCTATGGCTACACCTTC CASSALGALYGYTF
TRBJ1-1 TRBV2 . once TGTGCCAGCAGTGGTCAGCGGAACACTGAAGCTTTCTTT CASSGQRNTEAFF
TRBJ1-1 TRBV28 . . TGTGCCAGCCGTCTGAACACTGAAGCTTTCTTT CASRLNTEAFF
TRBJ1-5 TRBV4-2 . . TGTGCCAGCAGCCAAGGGACTGCGAAAGATCAGCCCCAGCATTTT CASSQGTAKDQPQHF
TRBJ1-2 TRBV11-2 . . TGTGCCAGCAGCTTAGATCCGCCCGGGACACTTTCTAACTATGGCTACACCTTC CASSLDPPGTLSNYGYTF
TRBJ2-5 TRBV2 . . TGTGCCAGCAGTGAGACCTCCGGGGTGGCCCAGTACTTC CASSETSGVAQYF
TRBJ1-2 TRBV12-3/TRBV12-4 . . TGTGCCAGCAGGGGGCTCTATGGCTACACCTTC CASRGLYGYTF
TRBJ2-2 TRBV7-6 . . TGTGCCACTTTCTTAACTCCCGCTTACACCGGGGAGCTGTTTTTT CATFLTPAYTGELFF